The rows below give T cell receptor beta chains drawn from one sample of a study of pediatric ulcerative colitis. Only in-frame clones appear in the TCRdb table, and some are missing; sequencing was by immunoSEQ multiplex PCR. This repertoire shows about 17,000 clones, approximately 74% found once; its top ten account for around 3.6%. Sequencing input: gut tissue. The receptors originated from a girl aged 5-17 years with moderate ulcerative colitis. The CDR3 runs from the conserved cysteine through the conserved F or W. D genes are given only for firm matches. Rows may omit the clone size; those that give it use once, few, many or a size class.

abundance	d_gene	j_gene	v_gene	CDR3nt	CDR3aa
NA	TRBD1	TRBJ1-1	TRBV7-9	TGTGCCAGCAGCTTCTTAGGGACAGCGAACACTGAAGCTTTCTTT	CASSFLGTANTEAFF
NA	TRBD1	TRBJ1-2	TRBV18	TGTGCCAGCTCACAACTAACAGGGGGCGAGGGCTACACCTTC	CASSQLTGGEGYTF
few	NA	TRBJ2-3	TRBV2	TGTGCCAGCAGTGAACGCGTAGATACGCAGTATTTT	CASSERVDTQYF
NA	NA	TRBJ1-2	TRBV28	TGTGCCAGCAGTTTAGGGGACTATGGCTACACCTTC	CASSLGDYGYTF
NA	TRBD1	TRBJ1-4	TRBV5-1	TGCGCCAGCAGCTTCAGTTGGGACAGGGCACATGAAAAACTGTTTTTT	CASSFSWDRAHEKLFF
few	TRBD1	TRBJ2-1	TRBV28	TGTGCCAGCAGCGACGGGACAGGGCTCGGGGCTAGAGGCTACAATGAGCAGTTCTTC	CASSDGTGLGARGYNEQFF
NA	TRBD1	TRBJ1-2	TRBV6-5	TGTGCCAGCAGAAAGGACAGGGGGCATTATTATGGCTACACCTTC	CASRKDRGHYYGYTF
few	NA	TRBJ1-1	TRBV30	TGTGCCTGGAGCGGACCACGGAACACTGAAGCTTTCTTT	CAWSGPRNTEAFF
NA	TRBD1	TRBJ1-6	TRBV6-1	TGTGCCAGCAGTGAACTGGACAGGGCAGGGTCACCCCTCCACTTT	CASSELDRAGSPLHF
NA	NA	TRBJ2-7	TRBV7-2	TGTGCCAGCAGCTCGACAGTCCAGTTCTCCTACGAGCAGTACTTC	CASSSTVQFSYEQYF
NA	TRBD2	TRBJ2-3	TRBV29-1	TGCAGCGTGGAAAACCGACTAGCGGGAGTAACAGATACGCAGTATTTT	CSVENRLAGVTDTQYF
few	NA	TRBJ2-2	TRBV4-1	TGCGCCAGCAGCCAAGTTACTGGCCGCCAACTGAACACCGGGGAGCTGTTTTTT	CASSQVTGRQLNTGELFF
NA	TRBD2	TRBJ2-7	TRBV14	TGTGCCAGCAGCCAACTAGCGGGCTCCTACGAGCAGTACTTC	CASSQLAGSYEQYF
NA	NA	TRBJ2-7	TRBV2	TGTGCCAGCAGGGTGGGGGTCGAGCAGTACTTC	CASRVGVEQYF
NA	NA	TRBJ1-1	TRBV27	TGTGCCAGCAGTTTTGAGGGTGGCCGCACTGAAGCTTTCTTT	CASSFEGGRTEAFF
NA	NA	TRBJ1-1	TRBV27	TGTGCCAGCAGTTTAACGGGGGCTGGGGCTGAAGCTTTCTTT	CASSLTGAGAEAFF
NA	NA	TRBJ2-5	TRBV6-6	TGTGCCAGCAGTTTGAGGGGAAAACAAGAGACCCAGTACTTC	CASSLRGKQETQYF
NA	TRBD1	TRBJ1-2	TRBV5-1	TGCGCCAGCAGCTTGGAGGGGACAGGTGGCGGCTACACCTTC	CASSLEGTGGGYTF
medium-sized	NA	TRBJ1-2	TRBV5-5	TGTGCCAGCAGTCCTTCCCCGAGGCGCGGGAATGCTGACTATGGCTACACCTTC	CASSPSPRRGNADYGYTF
few	NA	TRBJ2-1	TRBV20-1	TGCAGTGGGCAGGACCTCAATGAGCAGTTCTTC	CSGQDLNEQFF
few	TRBD2	TRBJ2-5	TRBV7-9	TGTGCCAGCAGCTTAGGACTAGCTGCCGAGACCCAGTACTTC	CASSLGLAAETQYF
NA	NA	TRBJ1-3	TRBV9	TGTGCCAGCAGCGTAGACGGGGGAGTTCCTGGAAACACCATATATTTT	CASSVDGGVPGNTIYF
NA	TRBD1	TRBJ1-3	TRBV28	TGTGCCAGCAGTTTACAGGGGGCGGTCGGAAACACCATATATTTT	CASSLQGAVGNTIYF
NA	TRBD1	TRBJ1-2	TRBV9	TGTGCCAGCAGCGTAGAAGGGACAGGGGTGCCAGCTAACTATGGCTACACCTTC	CASSVEGTGVPANYGYTF
NA	TRBD2	TRBJ2-1	TRBV28	TGTGCCAGCGAGGGACTAGCGGGAGAGCCCTTGAACAATGAGCAGTTCTTC	CASEGLAGEPLNNEQFF
few	NA	TRBJ2-5	TRBV4-2	TGTGCCAGCAGCCTTACAGTTAGCGTGAGCTCACAAGAGACCCAGTACTTC	CASSLTVSVSSQETQYF
NA	NA	TRBJ1-1	TRBV6-5	TGTGCCAGCAGTTACCGTGTCGGAGGGGGCACTGAAGCTTTCTTT	CASSYRVGGGTEAFF
NA	NA	TRBJ2-1	TRBV6-5	TGTGCCAGCAGTCTCAGCCCGGGCCAAAACAATGAGCAGTTCTTC	CASSLSPGQNNEQFF
NA	TRBD1	TRBJ2-7	TRBV29-1	TGCAGCGTTGAAGGGGACAGCGCCTACGAGCAGTACTTC	CSVEGDSAYEQYF
NA	NA	TRBJ2-1	TRBV7-2	TGTGCCAGCAGCGTAGACGCTCCGGCGGGATACAATGAGCAGTTCTTC	CASSVDAPAGYNEQFF
NA	NA	TRBJ2-1	TRBV9	TGTGCCAGCAGCGTTGAGGCCTCCTACAATGAGCAGTTCTTC	CASSVEASYNEQFF
NA	NA	TRBJ2-7	TRBV2	TGTGCCAGCAGTGCCGAGACAGCGACTTACGAGCAGTACTTC	CASSAETATYEQYF
NA	NA	TRBJ2-5	TRBV11-2	TGTGCCAGCAGCTTAGACTTATACCAAGAGACCCAGTACTTC	CASSLDLYQETQYF
NA	NA	TRBJ1-3	TRBV28	TGTGCCAGTGAAGGGGACCTTGGAAACACCATATATTTT	CASEGDLGNTIYF
once	NA	TRBJ2-1	TRBV9	TGTGCCAGCAGCGTAGTTGGGGCTGAGCAGTTCTTC	CASSVVGAEQFF
NA	NA	TRBJ2-3	TRBV9	TGTGCCAGCAGCGTAGCTACATCGGCTCCAGATACGCAGTATTTT	CASSVATSAPDTQYF
NA	NA	TRBJ2-4	TRBV19	TGTGCCAGTAGTACTAGCTGGGACATTCAGTACTTC	CASSTSWDIQYF
NA	TRBD1	TRBJ1-2	TRBV5-6	TGTGCCAGCAGCTTGGGGAACACAGGGGAGATTGGCTACACCTTC	CASSLGNTGEIGYTF
NA	TRBD1	TRBJ1-4	TRBV6-5	TGTGCCAGCAGTTACTCGTCGACAGGGTGGCGTGAAAAACTGTTTTTT	CASSYSSTGWREKLFF
NA	NA	TRBJ1-1	TRBV7-3	TGTGCCAGCAGCTTAATTTTGTATGGACCCAACGGCGGAGCTTTCTTT	CASSLILYGPNGGAFF
medium-sized	TRBD1	TRBJ1-5	TRBV6-6	TGTGCCAGCAGGGGCCCGGGACAGGGAGGCAATCAGCCCCAGCATTTT	CASRGPGQGGNQPQHF
NA	TRBD1	TRBJ1-5	TRBV19	TGTGCCAGTAGTAGACACTTTAGACAGGGTATACAGCCCCAGCATTTT	CASSRHFRQGIQPQHF
once	NA	TRBJ1-5	TRBV19	TGTGCCAGTAGTATCACGGACTTTTATCAGCCCCAGCATTTT	CASSITDFYQPQHF
NA	TRBD1	TRBJ1-2	TRBV28	TGTGCCAGCAGTTCCTCCGGACAGGGGGCGCGTGGCTACACCTTC	CASSSSGQGARGYTF
NA	NA	TRBJ1-2	TRBV5-1	TGCGCCAGTAGGGAAAGAAGACGGACCGACTATGGCTACACCTTC	CASRERRRTDYGYTF
NA	TRBD1	TRBJ1-2	TRBV7-2	TGTGCCAGCAGCCCGGACAGGGGATTAGGTGGCTACACCTTC	CASSPDRGLGGYTF
NA	TRBD1	TRBJ1-2	TRBV4-2	TGTGCCAGCAGCCAAGATCAGGGGGACAGACACCATGGCTACACCTTC	CASSQDQGDRHHGYTF
NA	NA	TRBJ2-3	TRBV7-3	TGTGCCAGCAGCGCCGGACCCACAGATACGCAGTATTTT	CASSAGPTDTQYF
NA	NA	TRBJ2-3	TRBV28	TGTGCCAGCAGTTTTCCGCCGGGGCAGGGCGGCCTGCCGGATACGCAGTATTTT	CASSFPPGQGGLPDTQYF
NA	TRBD2	TRBJ2-7	TRBV4-2	TGTGCCAGCAGCCAAGAAGTTCTAGCGGGAGGGATCTACGAGCAGTACTTC	CASSQEVLAGGIYEQYF
few	NA	TRBJ1-1	TRBV6-4	TGTGCCAGCAGTGACGGGGTTACTGAAGCTTTCTTT	CASSDGVTEAFF
NA	TRBD2	TRBJ2-2	TRBV10-3	TGTGCCATCCAGAGGGGACTAGCGGGATTGACCGGGGAGCTGTTTTTT	CAIQRGLAGLTGELFF
once	NA	TRBJ2-7	TRBV12-1	TGTGCCAGCAGCGCCCCCGGGATCACGTACGAGCAGTACTTC	CASSAPGITYEQYF
few	NA	TRBJ2-1	TRBV6-5	TGTGCCAGCAGTTATACCACGGCTAGGTCCTACAATGAGCAGTTCTTC	CASSYTTARSYNEQFF
NA	TRBD1	TRBJ1-1	TRBV7-8	TGTGCCAGCAGCTTAAATGACAGGGGCGGGACTGAAGCTTTCTTT	CASSLNDRGGTEAFF
NA	NA	TRBJ1-2	TRBV9	TGTGCCAGCAGCGTAGGTTTTGAGTGGGGCAGTCTGTATGGCTACACCTTC	CASSVGFEWGSLYGYTF
once	NA	TRBJ2-1	TRBV11-3	TGTGCCAGCAGCTTCTCCTGGGACAATGAGCAGTTCTTC	CASSFSWDNEQFF
NA	NA	TRBJ2-7	TRBV5-6	TGTGCCAGCATGACGATCCAGGGGACCTACGAGCAGTACTTC	CASMTIQGTYEQYF